This TCR beta chain was sequenced in a study of T-cell reconstitution after alpha-beta-depleted transplantation in children (TCRdb year 2016). For context, the study as a whole: Using TCR repertoire profiling, the study quantitatively followed how T-cell immune reconstitution unfolded in children after TCRalphabeta/CD19-depleted allogeneic hematopoietic cell transplantation.

A note on this clonotype: No cognate antigen has been identified for it. The input lacks base qualities; no much larger clone sits a single base away.

Library prep was done by PCR. For sequencing, an Illumina HiSeq 2500 was employed. TCR library preparation used molecular barcoding, with unique molecular identifiers applied to normalize quantification of the TCRbeta repertoire. TCRdb trimmed the raw reads at Q25, called clones with MiXCR and kept productive beta chains. Duplicate CDR3 protein sequences are folded into a single record with the most common DNA and genes. The sample includes approximately 390,000 distinct CDR3 sequences, with roughly a tenth observed a single time. Roughly 5.5% of the sample comes from the top ten. The specimen was PBMCs from the stem cell graft donor, collected from the stem cell graft. This clonotype was sampled from a human donor who donated a stem cell graft to a child with acute myeloid leukemia.

The DNA sequence reads TGCGCCAGCAGCGGGGACAGCCTTGAGCAGTACTTC. Its protein product is CASSGDSLEQYF. The sequence links TRBV5-1 to TRBJ2-7, and 7 bases in between align with TRBD1. Germline trimming: 4 bases from V, 7 bases from J; junction bases outside gene matches: 5. Its CDR3 holds 12 amino acids, cysteine through phenylalanine. Kept here is only the CDR3 DNA, which spans 36 bases and is read in frame from base 1. The germline V gene encodes CDR1 SGHRS and CDR2 YFSETQ.